The text below deals with one T cell receptor beta chain. The data stem from a study of blood T cell repertoires in COVID-19. Study information: In each case, the material was cDNA or gDNA derived from T cells, B-cell-depleted T cells, or PBMCs.

In the original processing: Amplification with reference gene primers provided the estimates of nucleated cell counts. Generated by immunoSEQ multiplex PCR, the TCRdb table keeps only in-frame clones and is missing some. V and J calls and clone size are given by that table; D and trimming were obtained from the DNA. The repertoire holds approximately 240,000 clones, 70% to 90% seen once, with 3% to 3.5% in the top ten. Cohorts were assigned according to the clinical history that participants reported. The CDR3 covers 14 residues. V shed 4 bases, J shed 8 bases, and the junction held 6 bases outside the gene matches. Germline V gives CDR1 SGHRS, CDR2 YFSETQ.

The sequence derives from a woman in her forties or fifties in a cohort exposed to, infected with or recovered from COVID-19 (not recorded which). The sequenced material came from PBMCs or T cells enriched from blood (not recorded which). The chain couples TRBV5-1 to TRBJ1-2, with TRBD1 matching over 12 bases. The DNA of the CDR3 is TGCGCCAGCAGCGGGGGACAGGGGGCGCGAGGCTACACCTTC. Translation gives CASSGGQGARGYTF.